This T cell receptor (beta chain) came from a study of T cell changes during pregnancy in multiple sclerosis. The CDR3 loop spans 16 amino acids. The V and J ends lost 0 bases and 7 bases respectively, with 19 bases between them. CDR1 MGHRA and CDR2 YSYEKL come from the germline V gene. The table came from immunoSEQ multiplex PCR; TCRdb's copy has only in-frame clones and leaves some out. The sample holds about 44,000 clones, about nine tenths seen once. The chain couples TRBV4-1 to TRBJ2-7; D is perhaps TRBD2 (5 bases). The sample here was CD4+ T cells from peripheral blood mononuclear cells, taken after pregnancy. The receptor's source is a female donor with multiple sclerosis, enrolled in a pregnancy study. The CDR3 loop reads CASSQDLGSLSGEQYF. In DNA form, the CDR3 reads TGCGCCAGCAGCCAAGATTTGGGAAGCTTGTCGGGGGAGCAGTACTTC.